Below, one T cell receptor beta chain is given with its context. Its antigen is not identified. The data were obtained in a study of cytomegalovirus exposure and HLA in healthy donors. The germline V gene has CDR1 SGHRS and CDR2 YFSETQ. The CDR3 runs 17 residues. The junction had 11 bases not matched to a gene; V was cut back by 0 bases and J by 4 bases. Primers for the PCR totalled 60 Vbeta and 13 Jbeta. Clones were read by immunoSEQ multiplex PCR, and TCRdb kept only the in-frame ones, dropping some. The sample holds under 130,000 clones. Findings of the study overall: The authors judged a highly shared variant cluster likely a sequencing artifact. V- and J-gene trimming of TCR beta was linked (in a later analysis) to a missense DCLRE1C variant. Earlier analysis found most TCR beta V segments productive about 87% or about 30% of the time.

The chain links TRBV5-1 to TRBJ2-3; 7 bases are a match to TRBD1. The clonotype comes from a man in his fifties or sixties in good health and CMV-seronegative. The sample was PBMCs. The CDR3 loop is CASSLGPRTGYSDTQYF. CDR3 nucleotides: TGCGCCAGCAGCTTGGGGCCGAGGACAGGATATTCAGATACGCAGTATTTT.